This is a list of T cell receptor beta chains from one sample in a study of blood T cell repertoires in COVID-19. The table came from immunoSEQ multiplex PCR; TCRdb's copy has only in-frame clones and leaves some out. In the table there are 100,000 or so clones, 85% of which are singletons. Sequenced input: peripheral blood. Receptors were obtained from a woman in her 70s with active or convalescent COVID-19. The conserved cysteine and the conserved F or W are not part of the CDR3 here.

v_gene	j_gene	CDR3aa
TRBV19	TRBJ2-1	ASSLQGRSYNEQF
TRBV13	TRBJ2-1	ASGRRGEGPPTGEQF
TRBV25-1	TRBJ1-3	ASSDGTGTFSGNTIY
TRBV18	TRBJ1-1	ASSPSYVGAGQTEAF
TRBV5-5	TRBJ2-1	ASSKSGVQGNEQF
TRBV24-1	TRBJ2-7	ATSAKGLAGSYEQY
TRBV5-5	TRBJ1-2	ASSLYGYGYT
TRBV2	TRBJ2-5	ASSVIWGALETQY
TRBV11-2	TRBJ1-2	ASSSEGVSYGYT
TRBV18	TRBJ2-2	ASSPIPLTGGNTGELF
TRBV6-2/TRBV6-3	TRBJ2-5	ASSKDRADETQY
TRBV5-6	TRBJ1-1	ASSLSPRDTEAF
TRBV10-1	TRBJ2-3	ASSDLAGGADTQY
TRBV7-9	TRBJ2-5	ASSLGATGRETQY
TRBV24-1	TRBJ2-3	ATSDLGTKTDTQY
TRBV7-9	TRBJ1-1	ASSLVRAGAF
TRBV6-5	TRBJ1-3	ASNLRGAGNTIY
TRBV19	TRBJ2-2	ASSIRLASGELF
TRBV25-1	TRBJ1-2	ASSAGGANYGYT
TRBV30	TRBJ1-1	AWRITGGVTEAF
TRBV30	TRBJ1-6	AWSRGGDSYNSPLH
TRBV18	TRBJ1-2	ASSPPGQGEHGYT
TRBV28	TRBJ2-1	ASSLAQGRGSYNEQF
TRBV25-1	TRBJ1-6	ASSWEGPLH
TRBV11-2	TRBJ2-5	ASSLQETQY
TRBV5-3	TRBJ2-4	ARSRPGLAGGRAKNIQY
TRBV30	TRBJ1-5	AWGTGSNQPQH
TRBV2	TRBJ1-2	ASRTDLQGYT
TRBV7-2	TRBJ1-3	ASSSSSGNTIY